A single sample is the source of the 9 T cell receptor beta chains below, sequenced in a study of cytomegalovirus exposure and HLA in healthy donors. PCR involved 60 Vbeta and 13 Jbeta primers. The data were produced by immunoSEQ multiplex PCR, yet TCRdb's version contains in-frame clones alone and is incomplete. The sample contains some 150,000 clones, approximately 78% of which appear only once. Sequencing input: PBMCs. These receptors all stem from a woman between 45 and 65 years old in good health and CMV-seropositive.

J is TRBJ2-2 and V is TRBV5-1; the D gene is possibly TRBD2 (7 bases). Per germline, CDR1 SGHRS and CDR2 YFSETQ. The CDR3 sequence is 14 residues long. Deletions cut 4 bases from V and 7 bases from J, with 14 bases between. The CDR3 spells CASSGAGANGELFF. CDR3 DNA: TGCGCCAGCAGCGGGGCGGGGGCGAACGGGGAGCTGTTTTTT.

This chain uses TRBV9 with TRBJ2-1, with 14 bases that match TRBD2. V lost 2 bases and J lost 1; bases outside the gene matches: 11. CDR3 size: 20 residues. Germline assignment: CDR1 SGDLS and CDR2 YYNGEE. The CDR3 reads CASSVQPGLAGVDSYNEQFF. The DNA of the CDR3 is TGTGCCAGCAGCGTCCAGCCGGGACTAGCGGGAGTGGATTCCTACAATGAGCAGTTCTTC.

The chain employs TRBV5-1 and TRBJ1-1; D may be TRBD1 (5 bases). V lost 6 bases and J lost 6, with 15 bases in between. The CDR3 totals 13 residues. Germline values: CDR1 SGHRS, CDR2 YFSETQ. The CDR3 DNA sequence: TGCGCCAGCACACAAACCCGGGGGGCTGAAGCTTTCTTT. Translated: CASTQTRGAEAFF.

The chain employs TRBV6-5 and TRBJ1-1; tentative D call: TRBD1 (6 bases). Germline loops: CDR1 MNHEY, CDR2 SVGAGI. V lost 2 bases and J lost 2, with 9 bases in between. This CDR3 comprises 14 residues. In nucleotides, the CDR3 is TGTGCCAGCAGTTACGCAGGGGCCAACACTGAAGCTTTCTTT. As protein: CASSYAGANTEAFF.

V is TRBV7-9 and J is TRBJ2-7, with D perhaps TRBD1 (5 bases). The V end lost 4 bases, the J end lost 9 bases, and 13 bases lay between the germline ends. This CDR3 spans 12 amino acids. Germline-derived CDR1 and CDR2 are SEHNR and FQNEAQ (reference sequence). CDR3 sequence reads: CASSSQTAVQYF. As DNA, the CDR3 is TGTGCCAGCAGCTCCCAGACAGCTGTGCAGTACTTC.

This sequence joins TRBV30 and TRBJ1-5, with D unresolved. This CDR3 is 15 amino acids long. Germline lookup yields CDR1 GTSNPN and CDR2 SVGIG (reference sequence). V was cut by 4 bases and J by 2 bases, with 15 bases left in between. As DNA, the CDR3 is TGTGCCTGGAATATCGGAAATAGCGGCAATCAGCCCCAGCATTTT. Translation: CAWNIGNSGNQPQHF.

The chain uses TRBV7-6 and TRBJ2-1; D is perhaps TRBD2 (6 bases). The CDR3 loop spans 15 amino acids. CDR1 is SGHVS and CDR2 is FNYEAQ in the germline V gene. Trimming removed 5 bases from V and 3 bases from J, with 14 bases in between. The DNA for the CDR3 is TGTGCCAGCAGCCCAGAGGGGACTGTCTACAATGAGCAGTTCTTC. It specifies CASSPEGTVYNEQFF.

This clone was seen just once. The V gene is TRBV5-1, the J gene TRBJ1-2; tentative D call: TRBD1 (6 bases). The V end lost 4 bases, the J end lost 0 bases, and 10 bases lay between the germline ends. Per the germline V gene, CDR1 is SGHRS and CDR2 is YFSETQ. The CDR3 length is 14 residues. The CDR3 loop is CASSLDRTNYGYTF. CDR3 nucleotides: TGCGCCAGCAGCCTGGACAGAACTAACTATGGCTACACCTTC.

This clone appeared a single time. The V call is TRBV10-3, the J call TRBJ1-1, with a tentative D call TRBD1 (6 bases). Germline V gene lookup returns CDR1 ENHRY and CDR2 SYGVKD. This CDR3 is built from 11 residues. V lost 10 bases and J 9 bases, leaving 15 bases between the germline ends. The CDR3 spells CATRQQGQAFF. In DNA form, the CDR3 reads TGTGCCACCAGACAACAGGGACAAGCTTTCTTT.